These 27 T cell receptor beta chains were all obtained from the same sample, sequenced in a study of Ad26.COV2.S vaccination and SARS-CoV-2 variants. Described treatment: over 15 received Ad26.COV2.S at low or high dose, single or two shots; a few received placebo; per-sample allocation not given. Sample collection was performed on day 63 after the first vaccine or placebo injection. Assay: immunoSEQ multiplex PCR; the TCRdb copy retains only in-frame clones and omits some. The sample includes some 500,000 clones, 85% to 90% seen only once; the top ten take approximately 2.5%. The source was peripheral blood, collected in a trial of Ad26.COV2.S vaccine versus placebo. The receptors come from a person aged 18-60 years who received the Ad26.COV2.S COVID-19 vaccine or a placebo.

This chain uses TRBV23-1 with TRBJ2-3; maybe TRBD2 (5 bases). TRBV23-1 is annotated as an ORF whose role is uncertain. The CDR3 runs 22 residues. V gave up 0 bases and J gave up 0 bases, with 28 bases separating them. DNA of the CDR3: TGCGCCAGCAGTCAATCTCTCGGGCCCTGGCGCGCGGGCGGAGCTAGCACAGATACGCAGTATTTT. This sequence encodes CASSQSLGPWRAGGASTDTQYF.

The chain combines TRBV2 with TRBJ2-6; D ambiguous. Germline-derived CDR1 and CDR2 are SNHLY and FYNNEI. V was cut by 4 bases and J by 3 bases, with 1 base left in between. This CDR3 spans 12 amino acids. The CDR3 DNA is TGTGCCAGCAGTGGTGGGGCCAACGTCCTGACTTTC. It encodes CASSGGANVLTF.

The J gene is TRBJ1-2, the V gene TRBV7-9, with TRBD1 identical over 7 bases. With V trimmed by 1 base and J by 4 bases, 9 bases remained unmatched. The CDR3 contains 16 residues. Looked up from germline, CDR1 is SEHNR and CDR2 is FQNEAQ (reference sequence). Written as DNA, the CDR3 is TGTGCCAGCAGCTTAGGTCAGGGGGGCGTCGGCTATGGCTACACCTTC. Translation: CASSLGQGGVGYGYTF.

The V and J genes are TRBV5-1 and TRBJ1-2, with TRBD1 matching 12 bases. J was trimmed by 10 bases and V by 0 bases; bases with no gene match: 7. The CDR3 is 15 residues long. Germline CDR1 is SGHRS and CDR2 is YFSETQ. The CDR3 region has the DNA TGCGCCAGCAGCTTGGGAGGGACAGGGGGCGCGGACTACACCTTC. Translation: CASSLGGTGGADYTF.

The chain carries TRBV7-6 and TRBJ1-1, with D unclear. The ends were cut back, 7 bases at V and 5 bases at J, with 14 bases in the middle. CDR1 is SGHVS and CDR2 is FNYEAQ in the germline V gene. The CDR3 loop spans 13 amino acids. CDR3 protein: CASTLARGTEAFF. The CDR3 DNA reads TGTGCCAGCACCTTGGCCCGGGGAACTGAAGCTTTCTTT.

This chain uses TRBV3-1 (or the pseudogene TRBV3-2) with TRBJ1-1; D remains unclear. Between the trimmed V and J ends, which lost 4 bases and 1 base, there was a span of 7 bases. This CDR3 comprises 13 residues. In germline, CDR1 is LGHDT, CDR2 YNNKEL (reference sequence). CDR3 loop: CASSLTENTEAFF. The CDR3 DNA sequence: TGTGCCAGCAGCCTTACAGAGAACACTGAAGCTTTCTTT.

The chain recombines TRBV10-1 with TRBJ1-6, with TRBD1 matching 7 bases. Unmatched junction bases numbered 12, after V lost 1 base and J lost 9 bases. Germline CDR1 and CDR2: WNHNN and SYGVQD (reference sequence). The CDR3 is 17 residues long. Written as DNA, the CDR3 is TGCGCCAGCAGTGAGTTTCTTGACAGGGTGAGTAGTTCACCCCTCCACTTT. Translated, it gives CASSEFLDRVSSSPLHF.

V and J are TRBV5-4 and TRBJ2-5, with 8 bases matching TRBD1. CDR3 length: 15 residues. The trim removed 3 bases at V and 0 bases at J, leaving 4 bases unmatched. CDR1 and CDR2 (germline): SGHNT, YYREEE (reference sequence). Here the CDR3 reads CASSSRTGNQETQYF. DNA of the CDR3: TGTGCCAGCAGCTCAAGGACAGGGAACCAAGAGACCCAGTACTTC.

The V call is TRBV27, the J call TRBJ2-1; 8 nucleotides match TRBD1. The CDR3 is 15 amino acids. The V and J ends lost 5 bases and 1 base, in that order; junction bases with no gene match: 4. The germline V gene encodes CDR1 MNHEY and CDR2 SMNVEV (reference sequence). CDR3 region: CASSGQGISYNEQFF. The CDR3 region has the DNA TGTGCCAGCAGTGGACAGGGAATTTCCTACAATGAGCAGTTCTTC.

This clone has a single count. The chain joins TRBV5-4 to TRBJ2-2, with a tentative D call TRBD1 (5 bases). CDR1 and CDR2 (germline): SGHNT, YYREEE (reference sequence). Trimming cost V 4 bases and J 3 bases, with 13 bases left between them. This CDR3 comprises 15 residues. CDR3 region: CASSLDRSDTGELFF. The CDR3 region has the DNA TGTGCCAGCAGCCTCGACAGATCTGACACCGGGGAGCTGTTTTTT.

The rearrangement joins TRBV11-1 to TRBJ1-3; D possibly corresponds to TRBD1 (5 bases). V was cut by 8 bases and J by 1 base, with 12 bases left in between. The CDR3 length is 14 residues. The V gene's germline CDR1 is SGHAT and CDR2 FQDESV (reference sequence). Here the CDR3 reads CASGTVNSGNTIYF. DNA of the CDR3: TGTGCCAGCGGGACGGTGAATTCTGGAAACACCATATATTTT.

The rearrangement uses TRBV3-1 (or the pseudogene TRBV3-2) and TRBJ2-5; no reliable D call. The CDR3 length is 14 residues. V was trimmed by 3 bases and J by 2 bases, leaving 10 bases between them. The germline gives CDR1 LGHDT, CDR2 YNNKEL (reference sequence). The CDR3 loop is CASSQGWRQETQYF. The CDR3 coding sequence is TGTGCCAGCAGCCAGGGGTGGCGGCAAGAGACCCAGTACTTC.

The chain carries TRBV5-4 and TRBJ2-7, with TRBD1 matching 8 bases. The germline gives CDR1 SGHNT, CDR2 YYREEE (reference sequence). This CDR3 has 13 amino acids. Trimming at V came to 4 bases and at J to 3 bases, leaving 3 bases not matched to a gene. CDR3 amino acids: CASSSTGGYEQYF. In nucleotides, the CDR3 is TGTGCCAGCAGCAGTACAGGGGGCTACGAGCAGTACTTC.

This rearrangement joins TRBV6-2 or TRBV6-3 to TRBJ1-3; 8 nucleotides agree with TRBD1. Per the germline V gene, CDR1 is MNHEY and CDR2 is SVGEGT. The length of the CDR3 is 17 residues. V was clipped by 5 bases and J by 0 bases; unmatched bases: 9. CDR3 amino acids: CASSLLGQANSGNTIYF. The CDR3 DNA is TGTGCCAGCAGTCTGCTGGGACAGGCCAACTCTGGAAACACCATATATTTT.

The V call is TRBV4-3, the J call TRBJ2-7, with TRBD1 matching over 12 bases. J was trimmed by 6 bases and V by 5 bases; bases with no gene match: 8. This CDR3 is 15 amino acids long. The germline CDR1 and CDR2 sequences are LGHNA and YSLEER. Here the CDR3 DNA reads TGCGCCAGCAGCGCCCGGGACAGGGGGCCGGGCGAGCAGTACGTC. The encoded protein is CASSARDRGPGEQYV.

This clone was observed a handful of times. The J gene is TRBJ1-1, the V gene TRBV30, with 10 nucleotides matching TRBD1. V shed 4 bases and J 10 bases; nucleotides not matched to a gene: 6. Germline CDR1 reads GTSNPN; CDR2 reads SVGIG (reference sequence). The CDR3 runs 12 residues. CDR3 residues: CAWTPGTGAAFF. The CDR3 DNA sequence: TGTGCCTGGACCCCCGGGACAGGGGCAGCTTTCTTT.

The chain has TRBV7-6 and TRBJ2-1, with D possibly TRBD2 on 7 matching bases. CDR1 and CDR2 (germline): SGHVS, FNYEAQ. The CDR3 has 15 residues. Trimming stripped 1 base from V and 8 bases from J, with 15 bases between. The CDR3 DNA reads TGTGCCAGCAGCTTAGTGTACGCGGGGGCCCATGAGCAGTTCTTC. Its translation: CASSLVYAGAHEQFF.

This clone has a handful of counts. The gene calls are TRBV28 and TRBJ1-2, with 7 bases that match TRBD1. The germline V gene encodes CDR1 MDHEN and CDR2 SYDVKM. The length of the CDR3 is 14 residues. V dropped 3 bases and J dropped 3; count of bases not matched to a gene: 4. CDR3 nucleotides: TGTGCCAGCAGTTTCGCAGGGGGGGACTATGGCTACACCTTC. It specifies CASSFAGGDYGYTF.

The sample holds one count of this clone. This rearrangement joins TRBV5-6 to TRBJ2-7; no firm D call. V lost 0 bases and J lost 6, with 13 bases in between. This CDR3 spans 14 amino acids. Germline V lookup: CDR1 SGHDT, CDR2 YYEEEE. CDR3 DNA: TGTGCCAGCAGCTTGGGGTGGTCGGTTGGCGAGCAGTACTTC. This translates into CASSLGWSVGEQYF.

V and J are TRBV4-3 and TRBJ2-3, with 8 positions matching TRBD2. The CDR3 spans 16 residues. Per the germline V gene, CDR1 is LGHNA and CDR2 is YSLEER. V lost 0 bases and J lost 5; bases outside the gene matches: 7. The CDR3 nucleotides read TGCGCCAGCAGCCAAGATCTAACTAGCGGTTTAGATACGCAGTATTTT. This codes for CASSQDLTSGLDTQYF.

V and J are TRBV14 and TRBJ2-2; tentatively, D is TRBD2 (6 bases). V was pared by 5 bases and J by 5 bases, with 15 bases between. Germline CDR1 SGHDN, CDR2 FVKESK. CDR3 length equals 15 residues. DNA for the CDR3: TGTGCCAGCAGCTCCGCGGGGTTTTGGACCGGGGAGCTGTTTTTT. Translated: CASSSAGFWTGELFF.

The gene calls are TRBV5-1 and TRBJ2-6; TRBD1 agrees at 12 bases. The CDR3 is made up of 18 amino acids. V dropped 4 bases and J dropped 0; count of bases not matched to a gene: 5. Germline values: CDR1 SGHRS, CDR2 YFSETQ. CDR3 sequence (DNA): TGCGCCAGCAGCCGGGAGGGACAGGGGGCCTCTGGGGCCAACGTCCTGACTTTC. It is translated as CASSREGQGASGANVLTF.

This chain links TRBV5-4 with TRBJ2-3; 13 bases are shared with TRBD2. The CDR3 is 16 amino acids. Germline V gives CDR1 SGHNT, CDR2 YYREEE (reference sequence). The V and J ends lost 5 bases and 2 bases, in that order; junction bases with no gene match: 5. The CDR3 DNA reads TGTGCCAGCAGTAGGGGACTAGCGGGGATCACAGATACGCAGTATTTT. It encodes CASSRGLAGITDTQYF.

The chain uses TRBV12-5 and TRBJ2-5, with D perhaps TRBD1 or TRBD2 (5 bases each). V lost 7 bases and J 3 bases, leaving 21 bases between the germline ends. In germline, CDR1 is LGHNT, CDR2 FRNRAP. This CDR3 spans 16 amino acids. For the CDR3, the DNA is TGTGCTAGTGCCCTCCTTCATGGGGGAATTAAAGAGACCCAGTACTTC. Translation: CASALLHGGIKETQYF.

The gene calls are TRBV4-3 and TRBJ1-3; D might be TRBD1 (6 bases). Per the germline V gene, CDR1 is LGHNA and CDR2 is YSLEER. This CDR3 is 17 amino acids long. V lost 4 bases, J lost 2 bases, and 18 bases lay in between. The CDR3 nucleotides are TGCGCCAGCAGCCTGGAGTGGGGACATAGAACTGGAAACACCATATATTTT. This sequence encodes CASSLEWGHRTGNTIYF.

The rearrangement uses TRBV7-9 and TRBJ1-1; D may be TRBD1 (5 bases). CDR3 length: 14 residues. The V and J ends lost 3 bases and 0 bases respectively, with 8 bases between them. Germline V gene lookup returns CDR1 SEHNR and CDR2 FQNEAQ (reference sequence). CDR3 coding DNA: TGTGCCAGCAGCTTGACAGAAATGAACACTGAAGCTTTCTTT. This encodes CASSLTEMNTEAFF. The full variable domain, in which reference TRBV7-9 and TRBJ1-1 provide the parts outside the CDR3, is DTGVSQNPRHKITKRGQNVTFRCDPISEHNRLYWYRQTLGQGPEFLTYFQNEAQLEKSRLLSDRFSAERPKGSFSTLEIQRTEQGDSAMYLCASSLTEMNTEAFFGQGTRLTVV.

With regard to this clone: An end of the junction does not agree with germline; a read error may underlie this. The chain links TRBV5-1 to TRBJ2-5, with D perhaps being TRBD1 or TRBD2 (5 bases each). The V gene's germline CDR1 is SGHRS and CDR2 YFSETQ. There are 14 residues in the CDR3. DNA of the CDR3: TGCGCCAGCAGAGCTCCGGGGACCCAACAGACCCAGTACTTC. Protein product: CASRAPGTQQTQYF.